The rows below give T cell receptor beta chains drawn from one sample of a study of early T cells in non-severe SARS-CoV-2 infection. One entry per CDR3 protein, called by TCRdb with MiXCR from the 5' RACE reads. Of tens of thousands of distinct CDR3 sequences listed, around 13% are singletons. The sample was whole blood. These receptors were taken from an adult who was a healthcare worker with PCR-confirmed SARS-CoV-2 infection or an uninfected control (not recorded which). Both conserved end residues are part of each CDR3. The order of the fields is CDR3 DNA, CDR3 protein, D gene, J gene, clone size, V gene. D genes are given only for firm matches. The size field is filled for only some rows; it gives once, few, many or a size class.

CDR3 DNA: TGCAGTGCTAGTTCTATGGGGACTGGTAGAGAAAAACTGTTTTTT; CDR3 protein: CSASSMGTGREKLFF; D gene: .; J gene: TRBJ1-4; clone size: .; V gene: TRBV20-1
CDR3 DNA: TGTGCCAGCAGTGAAACGGACGGGGGCTACAATGAGCAGTTCTTC; CDR3 protein: CASSETDGGYNEQFF; D gene: .; J gene: TRBJ2-1; clone size: few; V gene: TRBV6-1
CDR3 DNA: TGTGCCAGCAGGGACAACTCTGGAAACACCATATATTTT; CDR3 protein: CASRDNSGNTIYF; D gene: .; J gene: TRBJ1-3; clone size: .; V gene: TRBV12-3/TRBV12-4
CDR3 DNA: TGTGCCAGCAGTTTAGTGGGACAGGGGGCGGCTAACTATGGCTACACCTTC; CDR3 protein: CASSLVGQGAANYGYTF; D gene: TRBD1; J gene: TRBJ1-2; clone size: .; V gene: TRBV27
CDR3 DNA: TGTGCCAGCAGTGAAAGGGGGGCGGGCACCGGGGAGCTGTTTTTT; CDR3 protein: CASSERGAGTGELFF; D gene: .; J gene: TRBJ2-2; clone size: few; V gene: TRBV6-1
CDR3 DNA: TGTGCCAGCAGACAGGCCGATGAGCAGTTCTTC; CDR3 protein: CASRQADEQFF; D gene: .; J gene: TRBJ2-1; clone size: many; V gene: TRBV2
CDR3 DNA: TGTGCCAGCAGGGGGGCGATGCAGGGGAACACTGAAGCTTTCTTT; CDR3 protein: CASRGAMQGNTEAFF; D gene: .; J gene: TRBJ1-1; clone size: .; V gene: TRBV11-2
CDR3 DNA: TGTGCCAGCAGCCCCACGGGGGCCGGGGAGCTGTTTTTT; CDR3 protein: CASSPTGAGELFF; D gene: .; J gene: TRBJ2-2; clone size: few; V gene: TRBV11-2
CDR3 DNA: TGTGCCAGCAGGGACAGGGCTAACCTACTCTACAATGAGCAGTTCTTC; CDR3 protein: CASRDRANLLYNEQFF; D gene: TRBD1; J gene: TRBJ2-1; clone size: many; V gene: TRBV12-3/TRBV12-4
CDR3 DNA: TGTGCCAGCACCAAGACCGAGGGCACCTCCTACGAGCAGTACTTC; CDR3 protein: CASTKTEGTSYEQYF; D gene: .; J gene: TRBJ2-7; clone size: .; V gene: TRBV11-2
CDR3 DNA: TGCGCCAGCAGCCAAGGAGTCGACTTCTCCTACGAGCAGTACTTC; CDR3 protein: CASSQGVDFSYEQYF; D gene: .; J gene: TRBJ2-7; clone size: few; V gene: TRBV4-3
CDR3 DNA: TGCAGCGTTGTGTCGGGGGCATCCCAAGCTTTCTTT; CDR3 protein: CSVVSGASQAFF; D gene: .; J gene: TRBJ1-1; clone size: .; V gene: TRBV29-1
CDR3 DNA: TGCAGCGCTGGGACAGAGGGCTACACCTTC; CDR3 protein: CSAGTEGYTF; D gene: TRBD1; J gene: TRBJ1-2; clone size: .; V gene: TRBV29-1
CDR3 DNA: TGTGCCAGCAGCGCCCGACTAGCGGGGTCGGATACGCAGTATTTT; CDR3 protein: CASSARLAGSDTQYF; D gene: TRBD2; J gene: TRBJ2-3; clone size: many; V gene: TRBV7-2
CDR3 DNA: TGCAGTGCGCCCCGACAGGCCGCGAACACCGGGGAGCTGTTTTTT; CDR3 protein: CSAPRQAANTGELFF; D gene: .; J gene: TRBJ2-2; clone size: many; V gene: TRBV20-1
CDR3 DNA: TGTGCCAGCAGTTACCCCGGGGACAGGTACACTGAAGCTTTCTTT; CDR3 protein: CASSYPGDRYTEAFF; D gene: TRBD1; J gene: TRBJ1-1; clone size: .; V gene: TRBV6-2/TRBV6-3
CDR3 DNA: TGTGCCAGCAGTTTATTAGTCCGAGTTGGAAACACCATATATTTT; CDR3 protein: CASSLLVRVGNTIYF; D gene: .; J gene: TRBJ1-3; clone size: few; V gene: TRBV12-3/TRBV12-4
CDR3 DNA: TGTGCCAGCAGCCCACCCGGTATCACAGATACGCAGTATTTT; CDR3 protein: CASSPPGITDTQYF; D gene: .; J gene: TRBJ2-3; clone size: .; V gene: TRBV5-4
CDR3 DNA: TGTGCCTGGAAGAGGGGGATTACTGAAGCTTTCTTT; CDR3 protein: CAWKRGITEAFF; D gene: .; J gene: TRBJ1-1; clone size: few; V gene: TRBV30
CDR3 DNA: TGCAGTGCAACCGACAGGCATAGCAATCAGCCCCAGCATTTT; CDR3 protein: CSATDRHSNQPQHF; D gene: .; J gene: TRBJ1-5; clone size: many; V gene: TRBV20-1
CDR3 DNA: TGCAGTGCTAGAGTGACAGCGAACTATGGCTACACCTTC; CDR3 protein: CSARVTANYGYTF; D gene: .; J gene: TRBJ1-2; clone size: .; V gene: TRBV20-1
CDR3 DNA: TGTGCCACCAGTGATCGTGACAGGGGGGACCAGCCCCAGCATTTT; CDR3 protein: CATSDRDRGDQPQHF; D gene: TRBD1; J gene: TRBJ1-5; clone size: few; V gene: TRBV24-1
CDR3 DNA: TGTGCCAGCAGCTTAGGAGGGATGGGGGGCGAGCAGTACTTC; CDR3 protein: CASSLGGMGGEQYF; D gene: .; J gene: TRBJ2-7; clone size: few; V gene: TRBV7-6
CDR3 DNA: TGCAGCGCACGGGGGGGCCTGGGAGAGACCCAGTACTTC; CDR3 protein: CSARGGLGETQYF; D gene: TRBD2; J gene: TRBJ2-5; clone size: few; V gene: TRBV29-1
CDR3 DNA: TGCAGTGCAGCCTTTGGGGAGGACTATGGCTACACCTTC; CDR3 protein: CSAAFGEDYGYTF; D gene: .; J gene: TRBJ1-2; clone size: many; V gene: TRBV20-1
CDR3 DNA: TGTGCCAGCACGAGACTAGCGGGGGGGCAGAATACGCAGTATTTT; CDR3 protein: CASTRLAGGQNTQYF; D gene: TRBD2; J gene: TRBJ2-3; clone size: .; V gene: TRBV12-3/TRBV12-4
CDR3 DNA: TGCGCCAGCAGCTTGGGGGGGACATTTGGTTCACCCCTCCACTTT; CDR3 protein: CASSLGGTFGSPLHF; D gene: .; J gene: TRBJ1-6; clone size: many; V gene: TRBV5-1
CDR3 DNA: TGTGCCAGCAACCCATACCTGAATCGCGCTGAAGCTTTCTTT; CDR3 protein: CASNPYLNRAEAFF; D gene: .; J gene: TRBJ1-1; clone size: many; V gene: TRBV12-3/TRBV12-4
CDR3 DNA: TGTGCCAGCAGCCAAGAGACGGGCCACCCGGCACGGGAGCAGTACTTC; CDR3 protein: CASSQETGHPAREQYF; D gene: .; J gene: TRBJ2-7; clone size: few; V gene: TRBV3-1
CDR3 DNA: TGTGCCAGTAGTATAGTCGGGGACAGGGTCAATGAGCAGTTCTTC; CDR3 protein: CASSIVGDRVNEQFF; D gene: TRBD1; J gene: TRBJ2-1; clone size: .; V gene: TRBV19
CDR3 DNA: TGTGCCAGCAGCTCCCCCGGGACAGGGGAGATACGGTTCTTC; CDR3 protein: CASSSPGTGEIRFF; D gene: TRBD1; J gene: TRBJ2-1; clone size: .; V gene: TRBV7-9
CDR3 DNA: TGCAGCGTTGAAATCGGGGGTCTCCCTTTGGGTGAGCAGTTCTTC; CDR3 protein: CSVEIGGLPLGEQFF; D gene: .; J gene: TRBJ2-1; clone size: few; V gene: TRBV29-1
CDR3 DNA: TGCAGTGCTAGCAGCGGGACAGGCCGGCGAGGCTACACCTTC; CDR3 protein: CSASSGTGRRGYTF; D gene: TRBD1; J gene: TRBJ1-2; clone size: .; V gene: TRBV20-1
CDR3 DNA: TGCGCCAGCAGCTTGGAGGGTCGGGATGGCTACACCTTC; CDR3 protein: CASSLEGRDGYTF; D gene: .; J gene: TRBJ1-2; clone size: many; V gene: TRBV5-1
CDR3 DNA: TGCAGCGTAGCTACCGTCCCGGGACAGGGGTTGGGCACTGAAGCTTTCTTT; CDR3 protein: CSVATVPGQGLGTEAFF; D gene: TRBD1; J gene: TRBJ1-1; clone size: many; V gene: TRBV29-1
CDR3 DNA: TGTGCCAGCAGCCAAGCTGGCCGAGGGGGCGAGACCCAGTACTTC; CDR3 protein: CASSQAGRGGETQYF; D gene: TRBD1; J gene: TRBJ2-5; clone size: .; V gene: TRBV3-1
CDR3 DNA: TGTGCCAGCAGGATGGGGCCCGATAGAAGGGAAACCGAAGCTTTCTTT; CDR3 protein: CASRMGPDRRETEAFF; D gene: .; J gene: TRBJ1-1; clone size: many; V gene: TRBV12-3/TRBV12-4
CDR3 DNA: TGTGCCACCATAAGGGGGGGGTTCGGTGAGCAGTTCTTC; CDR3 protein: CATIRGGFGEQFF; D gene: .; J gene: TRBJ2-1; clone size: many; V gene: TRBV11-2
CDR3 DNA: TGTGCCAGCAGTTCGACTAACTCCCCTTACAATGAGCAGTTCTTC; CDR3 protein: CASSSTNSPYNEQFF; D gene: .; J gene: TRBJ2-1; clone size: many; V gene: TRBV12-3/TRBV12-4
CDR3 DNA: TGTGCCAGCAGTGCCGATACAGGGCTAGCCAAAAACATTCAGTACTTC; CDR3 protein: CASSADTGLAKNIQYF; D gene: .; J gene: TRBJ2-4; clone size: .; V gene: TRBV5-4
CDR3 DNA: TGCAGTGCTCTAAGGTTGGGGGGTAGGGCAGATACGCAGTATTTT; CDR3 protein: CSALRLGGRADTQYF; D gene: .; J gene: TRBJ2-3; clone size: many; V gene: TRBV20-1
CDR3 DNA: TGTGCCAGCAGCCGCGACGGGGGGAAGGCCGGCGAGCAGTACTTC; CDR3 protein: CASSRDGGKAGEQYF; D gene: TRBD2; J gene: TRBJ2-7; clone size: many; V gene: TRBV7-6
CDR3 DNA: TGTGCCAGCAGTTACTCCCAGACTAGCGGTGGGAACTACGAGCAGTACTTC; CDR3 protein: CASSYSQTSGGNYEQYF; D gene: TRBD2; J gene: TRBJ2-7; clone size: .; V gene: TRBV6-5
CDR3 DNA: TGCAGTGCTAGAGCGACGACTAGCGGGGGACTACGCACAGATACGCAGTATTTT; CDR3 protein: CSARATTSGGLRTDTQYF; D gene: TRBD2; J gene: TRBJ2-3; clone size: .; V gene: TRBV20-1
CDR3 DNA: TGTGCCACCAGCACCTCCGGGACAGGGTCCTACGAGCAGTACTTC; CDR3 protein: CATSTSGTGSYEQYF; D gene: TRBD1; J gene: TRBJ2-7; clone size: .; V gene: TRBV15
CDR3 DNA: TGCAGTGCTAGAAGCTCTGGGGCCAACGTCCTGACTTTC; CDR3 protein: CSARSSGANVLTF; D gene: .; J gene: TRBJ2-6; clone size: few; V gene: TRBV20-1
CDR3 DNA: TGTGCCAGCAGTTACTCCGGGACAGGGGATTCACCCCTCCACTTT; CDR3 protein: CASSYSGTGDSPLHF; D gene: TRBD1; J gene: TRBJ1-6; clone size: .; V gene: TRBV6-5
CDR3 DNA: TGTGCCATCAGTGACAGGCAGGATAACTATGGCTACACCTTC; CDR3 protein: CAISDRQDNYGYTF; D gene: .; J gene: TRBJ1-2; clone size: many; V gene: TRBV10-3
CDR3 DNA: TGTGCCAGCAGCTTGGGACAGGCGATACCTGGGGCCAACGTCCTGACTTTC; CDR3 protein: CASSLGQAIPGANVLTF; D gene: TRBD1; J gene: TRBJ2-6; clone size: many; V gene: TRBV7-2
CDR3 DNA: TGTGCCAGCAGCTTAGCTGGGACAGTCCGTGGCTACACCTTC; CDR3 protein: CASSLAGTVRGYTF; D gene: TRBD1; J gene: TRBJ1-2; clone size: few; V gene: TRBV7-9